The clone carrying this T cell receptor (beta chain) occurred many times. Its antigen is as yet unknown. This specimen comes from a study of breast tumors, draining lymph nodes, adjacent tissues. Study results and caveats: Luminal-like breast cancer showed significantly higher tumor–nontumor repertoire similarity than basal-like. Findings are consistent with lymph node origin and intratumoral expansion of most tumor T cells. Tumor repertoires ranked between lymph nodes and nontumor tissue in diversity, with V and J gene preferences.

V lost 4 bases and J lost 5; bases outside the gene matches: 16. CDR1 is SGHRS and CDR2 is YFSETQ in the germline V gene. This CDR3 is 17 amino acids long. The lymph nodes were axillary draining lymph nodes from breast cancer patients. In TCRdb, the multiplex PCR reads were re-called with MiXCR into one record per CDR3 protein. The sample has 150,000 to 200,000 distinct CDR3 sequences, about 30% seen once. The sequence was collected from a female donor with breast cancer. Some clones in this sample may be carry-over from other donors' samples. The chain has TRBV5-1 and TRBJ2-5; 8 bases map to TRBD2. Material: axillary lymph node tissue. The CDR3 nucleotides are TGCGCCAGCAGCGGCCAGGGGAGCGGGAGTGCTCTGGAGACCCAGTACTTC. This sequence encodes CASSGQGSGSALETQYF.